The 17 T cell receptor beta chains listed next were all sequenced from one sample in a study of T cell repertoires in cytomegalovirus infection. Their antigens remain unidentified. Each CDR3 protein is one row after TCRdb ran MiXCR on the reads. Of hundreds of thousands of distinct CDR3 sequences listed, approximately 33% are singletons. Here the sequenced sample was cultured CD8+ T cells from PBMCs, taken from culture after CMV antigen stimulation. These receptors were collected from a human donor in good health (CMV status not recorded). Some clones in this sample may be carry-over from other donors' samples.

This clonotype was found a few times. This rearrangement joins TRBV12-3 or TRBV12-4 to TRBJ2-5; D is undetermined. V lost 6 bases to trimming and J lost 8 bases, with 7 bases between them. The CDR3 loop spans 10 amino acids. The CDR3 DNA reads TGTGCCAGCAGGGGGATAACCCAGTACTTC. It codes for CASRGITQYF.

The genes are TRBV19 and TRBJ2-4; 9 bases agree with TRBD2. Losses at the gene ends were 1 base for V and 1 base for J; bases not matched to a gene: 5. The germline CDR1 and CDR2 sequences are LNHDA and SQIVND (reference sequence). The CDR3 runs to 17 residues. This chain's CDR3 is CASSIGAGGWAKNIQYF. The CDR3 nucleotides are TGTGCCAGTAGTATAGGTGCGGGGGGGTGGGCCAAAAACATTCAGTACTTC.

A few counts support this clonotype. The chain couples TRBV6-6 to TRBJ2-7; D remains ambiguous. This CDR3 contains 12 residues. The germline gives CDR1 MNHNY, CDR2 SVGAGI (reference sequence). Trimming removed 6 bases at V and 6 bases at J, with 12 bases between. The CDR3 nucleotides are TGTGCCAGCAGCCCCGCGGCGCGCGAGCAGTACGTC. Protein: CASSPAAREQYV.

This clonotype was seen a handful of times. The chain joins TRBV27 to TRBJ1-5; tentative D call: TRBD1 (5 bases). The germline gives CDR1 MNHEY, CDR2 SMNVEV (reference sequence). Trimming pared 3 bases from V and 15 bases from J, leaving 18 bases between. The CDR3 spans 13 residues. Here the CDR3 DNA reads TGTGCCAGCAGTTTGGGACTGACCCAGAGGTGGCATTTT. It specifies CASSLGLTQRWHF.

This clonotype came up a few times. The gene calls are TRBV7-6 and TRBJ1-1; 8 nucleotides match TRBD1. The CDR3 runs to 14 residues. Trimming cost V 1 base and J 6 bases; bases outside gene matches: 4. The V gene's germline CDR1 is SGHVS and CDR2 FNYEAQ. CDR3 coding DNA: TGTGCCAGCAGCTTAGACAGGGGGACCCCTGAAGCTTTCTTT. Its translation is CASSLDRGTPEAFF.

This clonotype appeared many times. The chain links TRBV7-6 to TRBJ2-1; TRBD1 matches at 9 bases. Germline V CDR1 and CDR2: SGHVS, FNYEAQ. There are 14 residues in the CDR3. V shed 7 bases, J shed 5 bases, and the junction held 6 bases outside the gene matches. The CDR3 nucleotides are TGTGCCAGCAAGAAGGGACAGGGCCACAATGAGCAGTTCTTC. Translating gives CASKKGQGHNEQFF.

The CDR3 DNA follows: TGTGCCAGCAGCCCAGACAGGGATAACACTGAAGCTTTCTTT. It translates to CASSPDRDNTEAFF. The rearrangement links TRBV5-4 to TRBJ1-1, with 7 bases that match TRBD1. The CDR3 runs to 14 residues. Germline loops: CDR1 SGHNT, CDR2 YYREEE (reference sequence). V shed 4 bases, J shed 2 bases, and the junction held 5 bases outside the gene matches.

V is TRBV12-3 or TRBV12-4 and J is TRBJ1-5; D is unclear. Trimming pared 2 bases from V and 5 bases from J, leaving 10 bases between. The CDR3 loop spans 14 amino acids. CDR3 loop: CASSLSFGHQPQHF. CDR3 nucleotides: TGTGCCAGCAGTTTAAGCTTCGGGCATCAGCCCCAGCATTTT.

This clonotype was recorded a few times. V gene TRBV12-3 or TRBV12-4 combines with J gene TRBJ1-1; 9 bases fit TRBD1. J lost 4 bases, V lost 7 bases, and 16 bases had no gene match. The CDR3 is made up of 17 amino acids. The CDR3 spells CASTKGTGFLIGTEAFF. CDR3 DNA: TGTGCCAGCACCAAGGGGACAGGGTTTTTGATCGGCACTGAAGCTTTCTTT.

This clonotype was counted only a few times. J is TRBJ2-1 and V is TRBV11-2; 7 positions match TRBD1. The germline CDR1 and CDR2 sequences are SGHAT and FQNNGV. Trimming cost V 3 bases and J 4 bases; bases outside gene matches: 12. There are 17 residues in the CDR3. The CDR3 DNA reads TGTGCCAGCAGCTTGCGACAGGGTCAAAAGAATTACAATGAGCAGTTCTTC. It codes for CASSLRQGQKNYNEQFF.

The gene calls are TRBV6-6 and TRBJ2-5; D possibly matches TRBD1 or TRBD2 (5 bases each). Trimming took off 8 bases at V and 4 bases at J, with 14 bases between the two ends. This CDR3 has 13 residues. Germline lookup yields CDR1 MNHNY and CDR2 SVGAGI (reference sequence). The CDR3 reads CASLSRGGETQYF. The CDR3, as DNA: TGTGCCAGCCTTTCCCGGGGCGGAGAGACCCAGTACTTC.

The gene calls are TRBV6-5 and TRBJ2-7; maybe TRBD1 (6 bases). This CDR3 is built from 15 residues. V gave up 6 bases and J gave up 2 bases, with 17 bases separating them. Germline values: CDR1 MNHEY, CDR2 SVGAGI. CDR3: CASRSEQGSTYEQYF. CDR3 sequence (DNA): TGTGCCAGCAGGTCCGAACAGGGATCCACCTACGAGCAGTACTTC.

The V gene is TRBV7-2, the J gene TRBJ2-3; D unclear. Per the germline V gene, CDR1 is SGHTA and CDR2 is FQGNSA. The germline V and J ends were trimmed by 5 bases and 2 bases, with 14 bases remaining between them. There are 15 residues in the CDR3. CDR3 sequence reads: CASSEWFPITDTQYF. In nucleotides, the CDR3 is TGTGCCAGCAGCGAATGGTTCCCAATCACAGATACGCAGTATTTT. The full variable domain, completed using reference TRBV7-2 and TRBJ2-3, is GAGVSQSPSNKVTEKGKDVELRCDPISGHTALYWYRQSLGQGLEFLIYFQGNSAPDKSGLPSDRFSAERTGGSVSTLTIQRTQQEDSAVYLCASSEWFPITDTQYFGPGTRLTVL.

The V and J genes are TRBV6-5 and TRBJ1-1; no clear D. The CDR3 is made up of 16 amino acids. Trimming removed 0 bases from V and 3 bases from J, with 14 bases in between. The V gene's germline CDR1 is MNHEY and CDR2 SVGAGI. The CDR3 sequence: CASSYSGWRSDTEAFF. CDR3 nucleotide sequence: TGTGCCAGCAGTTACTCCGGGTGGCGGTCGGACACTGAAGCTTTCTTT.

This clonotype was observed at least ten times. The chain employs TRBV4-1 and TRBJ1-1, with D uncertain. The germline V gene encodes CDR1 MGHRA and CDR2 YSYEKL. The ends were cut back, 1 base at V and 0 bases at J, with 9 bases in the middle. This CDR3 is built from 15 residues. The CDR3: CASSQGGYMNTEAFF. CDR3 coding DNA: TGCGCCAGCAGCCAAGGGGGTTATATGAACACTGAAGCTTTCTTT.

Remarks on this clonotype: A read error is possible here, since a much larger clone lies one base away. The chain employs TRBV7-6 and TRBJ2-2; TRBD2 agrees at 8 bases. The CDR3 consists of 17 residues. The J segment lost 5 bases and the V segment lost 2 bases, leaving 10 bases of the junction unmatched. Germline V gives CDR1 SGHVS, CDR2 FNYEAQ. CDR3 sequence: CASSLSRLATETGELFF. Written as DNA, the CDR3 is TGTGCCAGCAGCTTATCCCGACTAGCGACAGAGACCGGGGAGCTGTTTTTT.

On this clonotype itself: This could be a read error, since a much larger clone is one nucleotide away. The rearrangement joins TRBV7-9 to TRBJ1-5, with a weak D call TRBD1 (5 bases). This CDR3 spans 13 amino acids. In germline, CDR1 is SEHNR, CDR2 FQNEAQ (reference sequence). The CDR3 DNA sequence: TGTGCCAGCAACTTAGGGACGGATCAGCCCCAGCATTTT. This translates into CASNLGTDQPQHF.